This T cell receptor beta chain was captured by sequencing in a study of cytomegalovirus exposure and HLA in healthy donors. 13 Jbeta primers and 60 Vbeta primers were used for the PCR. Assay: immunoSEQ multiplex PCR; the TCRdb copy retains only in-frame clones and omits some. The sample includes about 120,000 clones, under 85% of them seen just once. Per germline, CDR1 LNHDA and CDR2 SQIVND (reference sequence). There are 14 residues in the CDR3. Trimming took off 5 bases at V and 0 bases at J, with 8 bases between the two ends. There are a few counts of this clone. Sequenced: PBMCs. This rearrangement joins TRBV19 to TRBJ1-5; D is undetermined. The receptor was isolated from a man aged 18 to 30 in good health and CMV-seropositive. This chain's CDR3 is CASSYKYSNQPQHF. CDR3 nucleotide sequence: TGTGCCAGTAGTTATAAATATAGCAATCAGCCCCAGCATTTT.